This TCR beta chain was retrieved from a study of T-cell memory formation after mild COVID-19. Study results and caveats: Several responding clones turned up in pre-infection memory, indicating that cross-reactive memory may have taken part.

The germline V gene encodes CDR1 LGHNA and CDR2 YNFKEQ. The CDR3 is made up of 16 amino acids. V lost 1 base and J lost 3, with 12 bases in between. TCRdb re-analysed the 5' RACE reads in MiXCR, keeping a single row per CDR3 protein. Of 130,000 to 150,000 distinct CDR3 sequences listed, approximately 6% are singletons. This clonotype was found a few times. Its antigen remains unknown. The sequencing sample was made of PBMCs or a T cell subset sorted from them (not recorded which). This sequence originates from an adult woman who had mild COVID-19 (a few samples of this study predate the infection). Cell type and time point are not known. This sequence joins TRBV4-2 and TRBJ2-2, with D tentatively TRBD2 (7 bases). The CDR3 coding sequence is TGTGCCAGCAGCCAAGCGGGGGGCCCGGACACCGGGGAGCTGTTTTTT. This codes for CASSQAGGPDTGELFF.